This TCR beta chain stems from a study of shared clonotypes between healthy human individuals. Notes on the study in general: Researchers found naive subsets generally carried larger estimated richness than memory subsets.

Germline V gene lookup returns CDR1 SGDLS and CDR2 YYNGEE. The CDR3 contains 15 residues. V shed 4 bases, J shed 3 bases, and the junction held 10 bases outside the gene matches. This clone has ten or more counts. The antigen remains undetermined. Repertoires were generated with immunoSEQ multiplex PCR, while TCRdb's copy carries only in-frame clones and drops some. Among about 980,000 clones, 76% were seen once, and the ten largest hold approximately 1.5%. The clonotype originates from a young man in good health. The sample was memory CD4+ T cells sorted from blood. Sample subset: CD45RA-negative fraction. The rearrangement joins TRBV9 to TRBJ2-7, with 7 nucleotides matching TRBD2. This chain's CDR3 is CASSSEGDYDYEQYF. CDR3 sequence (DNA): TGTGCCAGCAGCTCCGAAGGGGACTACGACTACGAGCAGTACTTC.